Listed below are T cell receptor beta chains from one sample, sequenced in a study of T cells after yellow fever vaccination. TCRdb recomputed calls from the 5' RACE reads with MiXCR, one row per CDR3 protein. Of 300,000 to 350,000 distinct CDR3 sequences listed, 3% to 4.5% are singletons. The material was PBMCs, obtained 5 days after the yellow fever booster vaccination. These receptors all stem from a man aged 18 to 30 who received the YFV17D yellow fever vaccine. Both conserved end residues are part of each CDR3. D genes are given only for firm matches. Size is omitted from some rows. Given values are once, few, many or a class for expanded clones.

CDR3: CASLPRAARQETQYF; DNA: TGTGCCAGCCTTCCTCGGGCGGCCCGCCAAGAGACCCAGTACTTC; V: TRBV7-9; D: -; size: few; J: TRBJ2-5
CDR3: CANILALAPYEQYF; DNA: TGCGCCAACATTCTAGCGTTGGCGCCCTACGAGCAGTACTTC; V: TRBV10-1; D: -; size: few; J: TRBJ2-7
CDR3: CASSLRAEGDTQYF; DNA: TGTGCCAGCAGCTTACGGGCAGAAGGCGATACGCAGTATTTT; V: TRBV7-6; D: -; size: many; J: TRBJ2-3
CDR3: CASSQLESTDTQYF; DNA: TGTGCCAGCTCACAACTAGAAAGCACAGATACGCAGTATTTT; V: TRBV18; D: -; size: -; J: TRBJ2-3
CDR3: CASSYVTGEKLFF; DNA: TGCGCCAGCAGCTACGTTACGGGGGAAAAACTGTTTTTT; V: TRBV4-3; D: -; size: -; J: TRBJ1-4
CDR3: CASSLQGHGYTF; DNA: TGTGCCAGCAGTCTGCAGGGGCATGGCTACACCTTC; V: TRBV7-2; D: -; size: many; J: TRBJ1-2
CDR3: CASSFVDYTEAFF; DNA: TGTGCCAGCAGTTTTGTAGATTACACTGAAGCTTTCTTT; V: TRBV12-3/TRBV12-4; D: -; size: many; J: TRBJ1-1
CDR3: CASSLNQEKLFF; DNA: TGTGCCAGCAGCTTAAATCAGGAAAAACTGTTTTTT; V: TRBV7-2; D: -; size: many; J: TRBJ1-4
CDR3: CSVLPPLEQFF; DNA: TGCAGCGTTCTTCCCCCCCTTGAGCAGTTCTTC; V: TRBV29-1; D: -; size: many; J: TRBJ2-1
CDR3: CSARAGSGGELFF; DNA: TGCAGTGCCAGGGCAGGGTCAGGCGGGGAGCTGTTTTTT; V: TRBV20-1; D: -; size: -; J: TRBJ2-2
CDR3: CASKGFSGYGELFF; DNA: TGTGCCAGCAAAGGTTTTTCGGGTTACGGGGAGCTGTTTTTT; V: TRBV6-5; D: -; size: -; J: TRBJ2-2
CDR3: CASSQLAGVTYEQYF; DNA: TGTGCCAGCAGCCAACTAGCGGGGGTGACCTACGAGCAGTACTTC; V: TRBV7-6; D: TRBD2; size: many; J: TRBJ2-7
CDR3: CASSQDLQRLSYEQYF; DNA: TGCGCCAGCAGCCAAGATCTCCAGCGCCTCTCCTACGAGCAGTACTTC; V: TRBV4-3; D: -; size: few; J: TRBJ2-7
CDR3: CASSEQVYEQYF; DNA: TGTGCCAGCAGCGAACAGGTTTACGAGCAGTACTTC; V: TRBV6-2/TRBV6-3; D: -; size: few; J: TRBJ2-7
CDR3: CASSYGAEEAFF; DNA: TGTGCCAGCAGCTATGGGGCGGAAGAAGCTTTCTTT; V: TRBV7-2; D: -; size: -; J: TRBJ1-1
CDR3: CASSNGSLRGPHWGQYF; DNA: TGTGCCAGCAGCAACGGGTCCCTCAGGGGACCCCATTGGGGCCAGTACTTC; V: TRBV21-1; D: -; size: few; J: TRBJ2-5
CDR3: CASSSGQGLSLNTGELFF; DNA: TGTGCCAGCAGCTCGGGACAGGGCCTCTCTTTGAACACCGGGGAGCTGTTTTTT; V: TRBV5-5; D: TRBD1; size: -; J: TRBJ2-2
CDR3: CASSLGVGSNQPQHF; DNA: TGCGCCAGCAGCTTGGGGGTGGGTAGCAATCAGCCCCAGCATTTT; V: TRBV5-1; D: -; size: -; J: TRBJ1-5
CDR3: CASSVENGGYNEQFF; DNA: TGTGCCAGCAGCGTAGAGAACGGGGGATACAATGAGCAGTTCTTC; V: TRBV9; D: -; size: few; J: TRBJ2-1
CDR3: CASSQTTGVTDEQFF; DNA: TGCGCCAGCAGCCAGACGACAGGGGTAACTGATGAGCAGTTCTTC; V: TRBV4-3; D: TRBD1; size: many; J: TRBJ2-1
CDR3: CASSLGPGASYEQYF; DNA: TGTGCCAGCAGCTTAGGCCCGGGGGCGTCCTACGAGCAGTACTTC; V: TRBV5-5; D: -; size: few; J: TRBJ2-7
CDR3: CASSEGQDLEQYF; DNA: TGTGCCAGCAGCGAGGGACAGGACCTCGAGCAGTACTTC; V: TRBV9; D: TRBD1; size: many; J: TRBJ2-7
CDR3: CASSYERDGKVGTIYF; DNA: TGTGCCAGCAGTTACGAGCGGGACGGCAAAGTTGGCACCATATATTTT; V: TRBV28; D: -; size: -; J: TRBJ1-3
CDR3: CASSITAGWGETQYF; DNA: TGTGCCAGCAGTATCACTGCAGGGTGGGGAGAGACCCAGTACTTC; V: TRBV6-5; D: -; size: -; J: TRBJ2-5
CDR3: CASSYSEALGADTQYF; DNA: TGTGCCAGCAGTTACAGCGAGGCTTTGGGCGCAGATACGCAGTATTTT; V: TRBV6-5; D: -; size: many; J: TRBJ2-3
CDR3: CSVVPQGKYAYEQYF; DNA: TGCAGCGTTGTGCCCCAGGGCAAATACGCCTACGAGCAGTACTTC; V: TRBV29-1; D: -; size: few; J: TRBJ2-7
CDR3: CAWEENTGELFF; DNA: TGTGCCTGGGAAGAAAACACCGGGGAGCTGTTTTTT; V: TRBV30; D: -; size: many; J: TRBJ2-2
CDR3: CASSFRADQETQYF; DNA: TGTGCCAGCAGCTTCAGGGCAGATCAAGAGACCCAGTACTTC; V: TRBV7-9; D: -; size: few; J: TRBJ2-5
CDR3: CASSLVLSYEQYF; DNA: TGCGCCAGCAGCTTGGTATTGTCCTACGAGCAGTACTTC; V: TRBV5-1; D: -; size: -; J: TRBJ2-7
CDR3: CASSLRWAGFDEQYF; DNA: TGTGCCAGCAGCTTAAGGTGGGCAGGGTTTGACGAGCAGTACTTC; V: TRBV7-2; D: -; size: many; J: TRBJ2-7
CDR3: CASSSGPYNEQFF; DNA: TGTGCCAGCAGCTCTGGGCCTTACAATGAGCAGTTCTTC; V: TRBV3-1; D: -; size: few; J: TRBJ2-1
CDR3: CSGLQADYGYTF; DNA: TGCAGCGGGCTCCAGGCCGACTATGGCTACACCTTC; V: TRBV29-1; D: -; size: -; J: TRBJ1-2
CDR3: CASPRDRNTGELFF; DNA: TGTGCCAGCCCCCGTGACAGGAACACCGGGGAGCTGTTTTTT; V: TRBV12-3/TRBV12-4; D: -; size: -; J: TRBJ2-2
CDR3: CASSFGSTNEKLFF; DNA: TGTGCCAGCAGCTTTGGGAGCACTAATGAAAAACTGTTTTTT; V: TRBV7-9; D: -; size: many; J: TRBJ1-4
CDR3: CASSNGLSSGNTIYF; DNA: TGTGCCAGCAGTAACGGCCTCAGCTCTGGAAACACCATATATTTT; V: TRBV6-2/TRBV6-3; D: -; size: many; J: TRBJ1-3
CDR3: CASSRDLWGAGNTIYF; DNA: TGTGCCAGCAGCCGAGACCTATGGGGGGCGGGGAACACCATATATTTT; V: TRBV4-2; D: -; size: many; J: TRBJ1-3
CDR3: CASSLPPTGSEQFF; DNA: TGTGCCAGCAGCTTACCCCCGACAGGGAGTGAGCAGTTCTTC; V: TRBV7-9; D: TRBD1; size: -; J: TRBJ2-1